This entry features one TCR beta chain sequence. What it binds is not known. The sample comes from a study of OX40 agonist ivuxolimab in advanced cancers. Study-level information: From 23 to 79 years was the age range, with a mean of roughly 59 years, and nearly 85% were male. The study, taken as a whole, reports: CD8+ T cells were the subset that, on average, had more expanded clones than CD4+. At 0.1 to 3.0 mg/kg, CD4+ and CD8+ blood T cells expanded clonally by week 6.

Autoimmune disease history or systemic immunosuppression excluded patients. Using immunoSEQ multiplex PCR, the repertoire was profiled, and TCRdb retains in-frame clones only, with some absent. In the table there are around 89,000 clones, approximately 91% of which are singletons. V was clipped by 6 bases and J by 4 bases; unmatched bases: 8. The CDR3 consists of 16 residues. Germline V gene sequence: CDR1 LNHDA, CDR2 SQIVND (reference sequence). The chain combines TRBV19 with TRBJ2-1, with TRBD2 matching 11 bases. Sample: CD4+ or CD8+ T cells sorted from blood, taken in a trial of the OX40 agonist ivuxolimab. This sequence was found in an adult with an advanced solid tumor such as melanoma, head and neck, liver or kidney cancer. The CDR3 nucleotides are TGTGCCAGTAGAGGGTCGGTAGCGGGAGGGTACAATGAGCAGTTCTTC. Protein product: CASRGSVAGGYNEQFF.